Listed below are T cell receptor beta chains from one sample, sequenced in a study of beta chain features in type 1 diabetes. Measured with immunoSEQ multiplex PCR; TCRdb has only the in-frame clones, and not every one. The sample comprises around 240,000 clones, approximately 16% of which are singletons, and more than 0.075% rests with the top ten. The sequenced sample was naive CD4+ T cells from blood. All receptors come from a man younger than 45 with type 1 diabetes. The CDR3 runs from the conserved cysteine through the conserved F or W. D genes are given only for firm matches. Where a row states a size, it is once, few, many or the class of an expanded clone; other rows omit it.

clone_size	v_call	d_call	j_call	cdr3_nt	cdr3_aa
few	TRBV30	.	TRBJ2-7	TGTGCCTGGAGTGTACGAAGTAGGACCATCTCCTACGAGCAGTACTTC	CAWSVRSRTISYEQYF
few	TRBV4-1	TRBD2	TRBJ2-1	TGCGCCAGCAGCCGAGGACTAGCGGATTACAATGAGCAGTTCTTC	CASSRGLADYNEQFF
.	TRBV28	.	TRBJ2-4	TGTGCCAGCAGTTCACCCACAGCGCTAGCCAAAAACATTCAGTACTTC	CASSSPTALAKNIQYF
.	TRBV5-1	.	TRBJ2-1	TGCGCCAGCAGCTTGCCGGGTAGAGGAACCAATGAGCAGTTCTTC	CASSLPGRGTNEQFF
few	TRBV7-2	.	TRBJ2-3	TGTGCCAGCAGCTTAGGGGGAGCAGATACGCAGTATTTT	CASSLGGADTQYF
.	TRBV28	.	TRBJ2-6	TGTGCCAGCAGACAAGCCCCCTCTGGGGCCAACGTCCTGACTTTC	CASRQAPSGANVLTF
few	TRBV5-1	.	TRBJ2-5	TGCGCCAGCAGCCCGGGACTCAAAGAGACCCAGTACTTC	CASSPGLKETQYF
few	TRBV30	TRBD2	TRBJ2-1	TGTGCCTGGAGTGCCCCCCGACTAGCACATGAGCAGTTCTTC	CAWSAPRLAHEQFF
.	TRBV9	.	TRBJ2-1	TGTGCCAGCAGCGTAACAGGAGGGGACAATGAGCAGTTCTTC	CASSVTGGDNEQFF
.	TRBV6-5	.	TRBJ1-5	TGTGCCAGCAGTTACCAACAGGGAGATCAGCCCCAGCATTTT	CASSYQQGDQPQHF
few	TRBV28	.	TRBJ1-3	TGTGCCAGCAGCGCCGGCAGCTCTGGAAACACCATATATTTT	CASSAGSSGNTIYF